This TCR beta chain came from a study of cytomegalovirus exposure and HLA in healthy donors. This donor's CMV serostatus is unrecorded. The primer mix had 60 Vbeta and 13 Jbeta primers. Measured with immunoSEQ multiplex PCR; TCRdb has only the in-frame clones, and not every one. The sample has under 170,000 clones, 75% to 85% seen once. This CDR3 spans 15 amino acids. The J segment lost 4 bases and the V segment lost 7 bases, leaving 8 bases of the junction unmatched. Germline CDR1 reads LNHDA; CDR2 reads SQIVND (reference sequence). This TCR came from a human donor in good health. The genes are TRBV19 and TRBJ2-1, with 9 bases aligning to TRBD2. The specimen sequenced was PBMCs. This chain's CDR3 is CASTGSLAGYNEQFF. The CDR3 coding sequence is TGTGCCAGTACCGGCTCCCTAGCGGGGTACAATGAGCAGTTCTTC.